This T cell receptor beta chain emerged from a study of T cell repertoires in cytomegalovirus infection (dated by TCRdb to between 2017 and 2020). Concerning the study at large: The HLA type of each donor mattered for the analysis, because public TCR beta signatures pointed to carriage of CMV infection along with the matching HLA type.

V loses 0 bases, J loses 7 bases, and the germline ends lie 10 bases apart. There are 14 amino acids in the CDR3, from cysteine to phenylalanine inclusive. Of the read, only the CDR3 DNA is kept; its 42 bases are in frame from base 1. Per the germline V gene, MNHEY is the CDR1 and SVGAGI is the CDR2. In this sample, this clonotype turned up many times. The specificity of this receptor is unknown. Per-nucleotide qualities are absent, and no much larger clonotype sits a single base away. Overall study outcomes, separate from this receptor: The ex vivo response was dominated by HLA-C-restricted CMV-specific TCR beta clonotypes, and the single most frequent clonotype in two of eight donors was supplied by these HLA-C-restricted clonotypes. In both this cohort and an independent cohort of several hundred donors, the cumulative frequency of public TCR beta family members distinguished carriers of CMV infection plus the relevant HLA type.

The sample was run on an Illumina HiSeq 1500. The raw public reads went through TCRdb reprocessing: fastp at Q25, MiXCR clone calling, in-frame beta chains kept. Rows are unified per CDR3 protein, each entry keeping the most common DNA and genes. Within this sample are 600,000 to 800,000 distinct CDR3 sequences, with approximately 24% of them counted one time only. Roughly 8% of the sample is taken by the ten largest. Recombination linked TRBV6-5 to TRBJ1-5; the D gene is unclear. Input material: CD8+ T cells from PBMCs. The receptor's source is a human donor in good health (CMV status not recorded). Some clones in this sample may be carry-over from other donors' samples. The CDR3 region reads CASSYSFLGQPQHF. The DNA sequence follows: TGTGCCAGCAGTTACTCCTTTTTAGGCCAGCCCCAGCATTTT.